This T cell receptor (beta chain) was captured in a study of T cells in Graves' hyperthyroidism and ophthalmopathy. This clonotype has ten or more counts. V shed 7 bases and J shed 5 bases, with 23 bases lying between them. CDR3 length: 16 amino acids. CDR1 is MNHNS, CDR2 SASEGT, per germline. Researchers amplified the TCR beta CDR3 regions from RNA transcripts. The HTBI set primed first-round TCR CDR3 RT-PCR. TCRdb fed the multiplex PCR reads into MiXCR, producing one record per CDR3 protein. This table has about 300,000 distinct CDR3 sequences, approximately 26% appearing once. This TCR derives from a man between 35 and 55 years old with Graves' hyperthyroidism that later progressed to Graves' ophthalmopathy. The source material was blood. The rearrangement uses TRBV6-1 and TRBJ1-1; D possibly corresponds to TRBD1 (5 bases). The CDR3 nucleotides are TGTGCCAGCAAGAAAGACCTCCGGGGGGTGTTTACTGAAGCTTTCTTT. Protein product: CASKKDLRGVFTEAFF.